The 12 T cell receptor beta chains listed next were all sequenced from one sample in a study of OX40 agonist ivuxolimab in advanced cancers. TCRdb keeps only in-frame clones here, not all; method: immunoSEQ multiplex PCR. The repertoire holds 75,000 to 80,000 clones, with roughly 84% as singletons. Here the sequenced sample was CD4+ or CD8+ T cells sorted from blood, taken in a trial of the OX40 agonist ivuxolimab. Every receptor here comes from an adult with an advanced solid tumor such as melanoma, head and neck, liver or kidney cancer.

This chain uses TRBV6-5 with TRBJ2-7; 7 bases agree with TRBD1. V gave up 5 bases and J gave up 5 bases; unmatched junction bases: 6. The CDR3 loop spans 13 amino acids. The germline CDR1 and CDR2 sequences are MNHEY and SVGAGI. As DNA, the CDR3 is TGTGCCAGCAGTCTGAGGGGGCGGAACGAGCAGTACTTC. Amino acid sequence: CASSLRGRNEQYF.

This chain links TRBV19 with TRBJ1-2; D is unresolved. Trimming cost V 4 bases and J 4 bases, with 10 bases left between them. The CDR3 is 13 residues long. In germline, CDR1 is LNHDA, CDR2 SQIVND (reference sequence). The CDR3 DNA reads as TGTGCCAGTAGTAATCGTATGGGCTATGGCTACACCTTC. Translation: CASSNRMGYGYTF. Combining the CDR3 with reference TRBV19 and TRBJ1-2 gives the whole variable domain DGGITQSPKYLFRKEGQNVTLSCEQNLNHDAMYWYRQDPGQGLRLIYYSQIVNDFQKGDIAEGYSVSREKKESFPLTVTSAQKNPTAFYLCASSNRMGYGYTFGSGTRLTVV.

The CDR3 loop reads CASSVDLGAYEQYF. CDR3 DNA: TGTGCCAGCAGCGTAGATCTGGGGGCCTACGAGCAGTACTTC. The rearrangement joins TRBV9 to TRBJ2-7; D is possibly TRBD1 or TRBD2 (5 bases each). The CDR3 loop spans 14 amino acids. V dropped 0 bases and J dropped 2 bases, with 9 bases sitting between them. In germline, CDR1 is SGDLS, CDR2 YYNGEE.

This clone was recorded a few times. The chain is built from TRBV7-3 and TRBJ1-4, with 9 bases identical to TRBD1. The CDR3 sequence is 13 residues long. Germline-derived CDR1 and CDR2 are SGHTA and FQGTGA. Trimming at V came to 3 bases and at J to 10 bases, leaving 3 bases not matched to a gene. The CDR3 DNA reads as TGTGCCAGCAGCTTGGACAGGGGTGGAAAACTGTTTTTT. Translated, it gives CASSLDRGGKLFF.

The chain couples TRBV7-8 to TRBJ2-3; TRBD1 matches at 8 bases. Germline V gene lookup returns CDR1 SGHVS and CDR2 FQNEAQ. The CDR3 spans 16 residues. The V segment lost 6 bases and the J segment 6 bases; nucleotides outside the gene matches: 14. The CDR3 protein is CASRLTGTGRWDTQYF. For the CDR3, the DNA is TGTGCCAGCAGACTAACCGGGACAGGAAGGTGGGATACGCAGTATTTT. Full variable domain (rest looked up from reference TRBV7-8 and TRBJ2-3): GAGVSQSPRYKVAKRGQDVALRCDPISGHVSLFWYQQALGQGPEFLTYFQNEAQLDKSGLPSDRFFAERPEGSVSTLKIQRTQQEDSAVYLCASRLTGTGRWDTQYFGPGTRLTVL.

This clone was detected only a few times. The CDR3 DNA is TGTGCCAGCAGTTACAGGGGTTTGGAACCCCAGCATTTT. As protein: CASSYRGLEPQHF. The chain carries TRBV6-5 and TRBJ1-5, with D possibly matching TRBD1 (5 bases). The CDR3 totals 13 residues. The germline V and J ends were trimmed by 2 bases and 10 bases, with 12 bases remaining between them. Germline V gene sequence: CDR1 MNHEY, CDR2 SVGAGI.

CDR3 sequence reads: CASNPTGSNSPLHF. DNA of the CDR3: TGTGCCAGCAACCCGACAGGGTCCAATTCACCCCTCCACTTT. The chain links TRBV5-6 to TRBJ1-6, with 7 bases that match TRBD1. The CDR3 length is 14 residues. The germline V gene encodes CDR1 SGHDT and CDR2 YYEEEE. V was clipped by 6 bases and J by 7 bases; unmatched bases: 7. Full variable domain (remainder filled in from reference TRBV5-6 and TRBJ1-6): DAGVTQSPTHLIKTRGQQVTLRCSPKSGHDTVSWYQQALGQGPQFIFQYYEEEERQRGNFPDRFSGHQFPNYSSELNVNALLLGDSALYLCASNPTGSNSPLHFGNGTRLTVT.

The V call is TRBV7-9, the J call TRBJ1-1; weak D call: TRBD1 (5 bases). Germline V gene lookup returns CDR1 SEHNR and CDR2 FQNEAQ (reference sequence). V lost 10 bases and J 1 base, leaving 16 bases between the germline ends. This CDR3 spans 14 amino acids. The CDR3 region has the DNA TGTGCCATCCGAGGAGGGGAGACGAACACTGAAGCTTTCTTT. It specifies CAIRGGETNTEAFF.

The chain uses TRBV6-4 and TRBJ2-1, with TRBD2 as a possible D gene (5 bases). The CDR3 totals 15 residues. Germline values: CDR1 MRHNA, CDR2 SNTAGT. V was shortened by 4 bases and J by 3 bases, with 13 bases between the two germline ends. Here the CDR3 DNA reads TGTGCCAGCAGTGCCGGGCCCCGGGGCTACAATGAGCAGTTCTTC. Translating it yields CASSAGPRGYNEQFF.

CDR3 sequence reads: CSADWGNTIYF. Here the CDR3 DNA reads TGCAGTGCCGATTGGGGAAACACCATATATTTT. This chain uses TRBV20-1 with TRBJ1-3; D remains ambiguous. The CDR3 extends over 11 amino acids. CDR1 DFQATT and CDR2 SNEGSKA come from the germline V gene (reference sequence). Trimming removed 6 bases at V and 4 bases at J, with 7 bases between.

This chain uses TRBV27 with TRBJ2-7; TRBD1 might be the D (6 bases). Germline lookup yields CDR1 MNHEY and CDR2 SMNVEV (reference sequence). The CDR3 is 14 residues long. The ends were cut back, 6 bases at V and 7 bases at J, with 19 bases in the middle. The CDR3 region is CASRSSTGLGEQYF. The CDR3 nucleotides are TGTGCCAGCAGGAGTTCAACAGGGCTAGGGGAGCAGTACTTC.

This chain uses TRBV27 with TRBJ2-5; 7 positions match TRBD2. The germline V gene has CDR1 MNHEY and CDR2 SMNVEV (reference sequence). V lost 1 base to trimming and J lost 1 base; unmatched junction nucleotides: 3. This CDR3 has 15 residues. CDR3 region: CASSLYLAAQETQYF. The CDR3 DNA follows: TGTGCCAGCAGTTTATATCTAGCGGCCCAAGAGACCCAGTACTTC.